A selection of T cell receptor beta chains follows, all from one sample in a study of T cell responses to AZD1222 COVID-19 vaccine. TCRdb keeps only in-frame clones here, not all; method: immunoSEQ multiplex PCR. The sample holds about 140,000 clones, around 85% seen once. The source material was peripheral blood, sampled 28 days after the second dose of the MenACWY control vaccine. The receptors stem from an adult who received the MenACWY meningococcal vaccine as a control. Each CDR3 is given with its conserved first and last residue. Each record gives: V gene, clone size, J gene, D gene, CDR3 protein, CDR3 DNA. A D gene is named only where the DNA matches it firmly. Size is omitted from some rows. Given values are once, few, many or a class for expanded clones.

v_call: TRBV29-1
clone_size: -
j_call: TRBJ2-7
d_call: -
cdr3_aa: CSAHMGGYEQYF
cdr3_nt: TGCAGCGCTCATATGGGAGGATACGAGCAGTACTTC

v_call: TRBV24-1
clone_size: -
j_call: TRBJ2-2
d_call: TRBD2
cdr3_aa: CATSDFRVAGPGELFF
cdr3_nt: TGTGCCACCAGTGATTTCAGGGTAGCGGGCCCCGGGGAGCTGTTTTTT

v_call: TRBV4-1
clone_size: -
j_call: TRBJ1-1
d_call: -
cdr3_aa: CASTLFEAFF
cdr3_nt: TGCGCCAGCACCCTCTTCGAAGCTTTCTTT

v_call: TRBV21-1
clone_size: -
j_call: TRBJ2-3
d_call: -
cdr3_aa: CASTSTGKKDTQYF
cdr3_nt: TGTGCCAGCACCTCCACAGGGAAAAAAGATACGCAGTATTTT

v_call: TRBV29-1
clone_size: -
j_call: TRBJ1-2
d_call: -
cdr3_aa: CSVGKSALYGYTF
cdr3_nt: TGCAGCGTTGGCAAAAGTGCCCTTTATGGCTACACCTTC

v_call: TRBV7-2
clone_size: -
j_call: TRBJ1-6
d_call: -
cdr3_aa: CASSFRGGENSPLHF
cdr3_nt: TGTGCCAGCAGCTTCAGGGGAGGGGAAAATTCACCCCTCCACTTT

v_call: TRBV6-4
clone_size: -
j_call: TRBJ1-5
d_call: -
cdr3_aa: CAGIIDRYNQPQHF
cdr3_nt: TGTGCCGGTATAATTGACAGATACAATCAGCCCCAGCATTTT

v_call: TRBV5-1
clone_size: -
j_call: TRBJ1-3
d_call: -
cdr3_aa: CASSLEGDYLRNTIYF
cdr3_nt: TGCGCCAGCAGCTTAGAAGGGGATTATCTTAGGAACACCATATATTTT

v_call: TRBV24-1
clone_size: -
j_call: TRBJ2-2
d_call: -
cdr3_aa: CATVDRNTGELFF
cdr3_nt: TGTGCCACTGTCGACAGGAACACCGGGGAGCTGTTTTTT

v_call: TRBV24-1
clone_size: -
j_call: TRBJ1-2
d_call: -
cdr3_aa: CATSGQGSYGYTF
cdr3_nt: TGTGCCACCAGTGGCCAGGGGAGCTATGGCTACACCTTC

v_call: TRBV5-4
clone_size: -
j_call: TRBJ2-2
d_call: -
cdr3_aa: CASSSGPTRSGELFF
cdr3_nt: TGTGCCAGCAGCTCGGGACCAACTAGGTCCGGGGAGCTGTTTTTT

v_call: TRBV6-6
clone_size: -
j_call: TRBJ1-1
d_call: -
cdr3_aa: CASSYNSGEAFF
cdr3_nt: TGTGCCAGCAGTTACAACAGCGGTGAAGCTTTCTTT

v_call: TRBV6-6
clone_size: -
j_call: TRBJ1-2
d_call: TRBD1
cdr3_aa: CASSHRQGHYGYTF
cdr3_nt: TGTGCCAGCAGTCACCGACAGGGACACTATGGCTACACCTTC

v_call: TRBV5-8
clone_size: -
j_call: TRBJ1-2
d_call: TRBD1
cdr3_aa: CASSFETGGLYGYTF
cdr3_nt: TGTGCCAGCAGCTTCGAGACAGGGGGCCTCTATGGCTACACCTTC

v_call: TRBV11-3
clone_size: -
j_call: TRBJ2-4
d_call: -
cdr3_aa: CASSARDSRLAKNIQYF
cdr3_nt: TGTGCCAGCAGCGCACGGGACTCGAGACTAGCCAAAAACATTCAGTACTTC

v_call: TRBV19
clone_size: -
j_call: TRBJ1-6
d_call: TRBD1
cdr3_aa: CASSGAGGWDSYNSPLHF
cdr3_nt: TGTGCCAGTAGTGGGGCAGGGGGCTGGGATTCCTATAATTCACCCCTCCACTTT

v_call: TRBV10-2
clone_size: -
j_call: TRBJ2-7
d_call: -
cdr3_aa: CASSPRDLLTYEQYF
cdr3_nt: TGCGCCAGCAGCCCGCGGGACCTTCTAACCTACGAGCAGTACTTC

v_call: TRBV7-8
clone_size: -
j_call: TRBJ2-7
d_call: -
cdr3_aa: CASTPGTHTFNEQYF
cdr3_nt: TGTGCCAGCACCCCAGGGACTCACACATTTAACGAGCAGTACTTC

v_call: TRBV11-3
clone_size: -
j_call: TRBJ1-6
d_call: TRBD1
cdr3_aa: CASSLGQASPLHF
cdr3_nt: TGTGCCAGCAGCCTGGGACAGGCTTCACCCCTCCACTTT

v_call: TRBV7-9
clone_size: -
j_call: TRBJ2-1
d_call: -
cdr3_aa: CASSTRRMVHNEQFF
cdr3_nt: TGTGCCAGCAGCACGCGTAGGATGGTCCACAATGAGCAGTTCTTC

v_call: TRBV20-1
clone_size: -
j_call: TRBJ2-1
d_call: -
cdr3_aa: CSAPRGNEQFF
cdr3_nt: TGCAGTGCGCCCCGGGGCAATGAGCAGTTCTTC

v_call: TRBV30
clone_size: -
j_call: TRBJ1-4
d_call: -
cdr3_aa: CAWSLFRRNEKLFF
cdr3_nt: TGTGCCTGGTCCCTTTTCCGGAGGAATGAAAAACTGTTTTTT

v_call: TRBV6-4
clone_size: -
j_call: TRBJ2-3
d_call: -
cdr3_aa: CASSDSGESGTQYF
cdr3_nt: TGTGCCAGCAGTGACTCGGGGGAAAGTGGTACGCAGTATTTT

v_call: TRBV29-1
clone_size: few
j_call: TRBJ2-3
d_call: -
cdr3_aa: CSVDSPKAPDTQYF
cdr3_nt: TGCAGCGTTGATTCCCCTAAAGCGCCAGATACGCAGTATTTT